This T cell receptor beta chain was obtained from a study of shared clonotypes between healthy human individuals. The study ran the assay at deep level. The authors distributed each subset's genomic DNA evenly over several immunoSEQ plates. The protocol was immunoSEQ multiplex PCR, while the TCRdb copy is restricted to in-frame clones and leaves out a portion. The sample includes 90,000 to 120,000 clones, about 70% of them seen just once. Trimming shortened V by 2 bases and J by 4 bases, and 12 bases separated the two germline ends. This CDR3 comprises 15 residues. Germline lookup yields CDR1 MRHNA and CDR2 SNTAGT.

What was sequenced was memory CD8+ T cells sorted from blood. Stated subset: CD45RO+ cells pooled with CCR7-negative TemRA cells. This clonotype was obtained from a woman in her 30s in good health. The chain links TRBV6-4 to TRBJ2-1; D may match TRBD1 or TRBD2 (6 bases each). CDR3 sequence reads: CASSDEGGDYNEQFF. CDR3 bases: TGTGCCAGCAGTGACGAGGGGGGCGATTACAATGAGCAGTTCTTC.